This T cell receptor beta chain was sequenced in a study of early T cells in non-severe SARS-CoV-2 infection. The wider study: It was bulk RNA from unsorted whole blood that was sequenced, and the chains were unpaired. Study observations and caveats: Private and CD4 specificities were missed by VDJdb matching, which favored anti-spike CD8 responses.

Ten or more counts support this clonotype. Antigen: not known. The V gene's germline CDR1 is SGHAT and CDR2 FQNNGV. This CDR3 comprises 13 residues. J lost 7 bases, V lost 3 bases, and 5 bases had no gene match. Individual cDNA molecules were tagged with unique molecular identifiers. TCRdb used MiXCR to reprocess the 5' RACE reads, holding one entry per CDR3 protein. This table holds roughly 34,000 distinct CDR3 sequences, 6% to 8.5% found once. The sequences come from whole blood, collected at baseline. The chain is built from TRBV11-2 and TRBJ1-1, with 7 bases aligning to TRBD1. The clonotype was recovered from an adult who was a healthcare worker with PCR-confirmed SARS-CoV-2 infection or an uninfected control (not recorded which). The CDR3 DNA reads as TGTGCCAGCAGCTTCGACAGGGAGGGTGAAGCTTTCTTT. It encodes CASSFDREGEAFF.